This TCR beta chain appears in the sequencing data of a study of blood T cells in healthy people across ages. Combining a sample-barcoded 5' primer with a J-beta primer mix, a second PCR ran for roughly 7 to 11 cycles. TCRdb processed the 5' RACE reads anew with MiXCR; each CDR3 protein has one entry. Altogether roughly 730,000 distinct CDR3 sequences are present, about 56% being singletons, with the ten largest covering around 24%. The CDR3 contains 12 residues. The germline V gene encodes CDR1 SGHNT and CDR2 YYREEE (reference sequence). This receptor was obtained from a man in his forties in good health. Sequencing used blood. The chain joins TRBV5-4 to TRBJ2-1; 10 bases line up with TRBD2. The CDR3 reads CVAGGPYNEQFF. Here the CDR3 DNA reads TGTGTAGCGGGAGGACCTTACAATGAGCAGTTCTTC.